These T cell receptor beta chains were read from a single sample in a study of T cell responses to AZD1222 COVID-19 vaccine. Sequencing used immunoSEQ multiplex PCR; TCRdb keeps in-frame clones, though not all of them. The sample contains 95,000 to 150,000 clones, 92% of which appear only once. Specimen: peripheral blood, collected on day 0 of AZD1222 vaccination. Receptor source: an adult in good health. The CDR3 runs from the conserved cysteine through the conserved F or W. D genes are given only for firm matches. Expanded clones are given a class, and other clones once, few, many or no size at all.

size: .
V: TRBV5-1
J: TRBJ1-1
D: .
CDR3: CASSSGDRDEAFF
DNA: TGCGCCAGCAGCTCAGGTGACAGAGATGAAGCTTTCTTT

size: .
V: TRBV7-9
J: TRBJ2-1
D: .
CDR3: CASSLDSSYNEQFF
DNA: TGTGCCAGCAGCTTAGATAGCTCCTACAATGAGCAGTTCTTC

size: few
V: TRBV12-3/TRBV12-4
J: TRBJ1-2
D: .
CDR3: CASSIDPLEGYTF
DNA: TGTGCCAGCAGCATCGACCCCCTTGAAGGCTACACCTTC

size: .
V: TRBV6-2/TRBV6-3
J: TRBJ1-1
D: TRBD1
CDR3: CASSYLIGDRAFF
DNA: TGTGCCAGCAGTTACTTAATCGGGGACAGGGCTTTCTTT

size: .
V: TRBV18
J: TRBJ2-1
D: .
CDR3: CASSPPHHGVLSYNEQFF
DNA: TGTGCCAGCTCACCACCTCACCATGGTGTGCTCTCCTACAATGAGCAGTTCTTC

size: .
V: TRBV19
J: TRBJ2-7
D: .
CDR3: CASSISDWAYEQYF
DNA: TGTGCCAGTAGTATAAGTGACTGGGCCTACGAGCAGTACTTC

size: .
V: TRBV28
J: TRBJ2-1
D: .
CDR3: CASSRTGGGGSYNEQFF
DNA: TGTGCCAGCAGTAGGACTGGGGGAGGGGGCTCCTACAATGAGCAGTTCTTC

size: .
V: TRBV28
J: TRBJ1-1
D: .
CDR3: CASSLLSGRAGDFF
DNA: TGTGCCAGCAGTTTATTGTCAGGGAGGGCCGGGGATTTCTTT

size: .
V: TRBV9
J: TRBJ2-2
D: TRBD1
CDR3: CASSEGQGGTGELFF
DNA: TGTGCCAGCAGCGAGGGACAGGGGGGCACCGGGGAGCTGTTTTTT

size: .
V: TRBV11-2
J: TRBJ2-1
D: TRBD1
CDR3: CASSSNRGNEQFF
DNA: TGTGCCAGCAGCTCAAACAGGGGGAACGAGCAGTTCTTC

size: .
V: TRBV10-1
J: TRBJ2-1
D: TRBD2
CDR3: CASSEGLAGGPWFF
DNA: TGCGCCAGCAGCGAGGGACTAGCGGGGGGGCCCTGGTTCTTC

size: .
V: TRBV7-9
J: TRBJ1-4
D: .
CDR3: CASTATNEKLFF
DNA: TGTGCCAGCACTGCAACTAATGAAAAACTGTTTTTT

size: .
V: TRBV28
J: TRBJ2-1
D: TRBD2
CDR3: CASSLWASGSFNEQFF
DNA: TGTGCCAGCAGTTTATGGGCTAGCGGGAGTTTTAATGAGCAGTTCTTC

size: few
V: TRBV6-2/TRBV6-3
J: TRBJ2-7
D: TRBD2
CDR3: CASSYGGRAHEQYF
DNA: TGTGCCAGCAGTTACGGCGGGAGGGCCCACGAGCAGTACTTC

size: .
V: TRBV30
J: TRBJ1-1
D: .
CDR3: CAWSVVNPTEAFF
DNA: TGTGCCTGGAGTGTAGTGAACCCGACTGAAGCTTTCTTT

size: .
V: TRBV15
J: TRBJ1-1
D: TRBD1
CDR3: CATSPGTGYTEAFF
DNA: TGTGCCACCAGTCCGGGGACAGGATACACTGAAGCTTTCTTT

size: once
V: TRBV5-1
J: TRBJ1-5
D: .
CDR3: CASSSETGVGPQHF
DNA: TGCGCCAGCAGCTCTGAGACGGGGGTAGGGCCCCAGCATTTT

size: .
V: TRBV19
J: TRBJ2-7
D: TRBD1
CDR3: CASSILGQGTYEQYF
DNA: TGTGCCAGTAGTATTTTGGGACAGGGGACCTACGAGCAGTACTTC

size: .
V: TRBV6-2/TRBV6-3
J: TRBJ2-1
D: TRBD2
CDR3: CASSYDLLAETYNEQFF
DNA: TGTGCCAGCAGTTACGACCTACTAGCGGAAACCTACAATGAGCAGTTCTTC

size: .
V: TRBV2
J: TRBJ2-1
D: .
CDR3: CASAVYNEQFF
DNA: TGTGCCAGTGCAGTCTACAATGAGCAGTTCTTC

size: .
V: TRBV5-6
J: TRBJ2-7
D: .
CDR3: CASSLAQGSSYEQYF
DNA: TGTGCCAGCAGCTTGGCCCAGGGGAGCTCCTACGAGCAGTACTTC

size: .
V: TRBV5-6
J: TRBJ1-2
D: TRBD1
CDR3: CASSLPTGPTNHYGYTF
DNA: TGTGCCAGCAGCTTGCCGACAGGGCCTACGAACCACTATGGCTACACCTTC

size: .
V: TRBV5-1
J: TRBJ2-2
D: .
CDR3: CASSLDTGELFF
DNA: TGCGCCAGCAGCCTGGACACCGGGGAGCTGTTTTTT

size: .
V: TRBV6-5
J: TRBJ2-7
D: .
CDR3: CASSRRDHPGEQYF
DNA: TGTGCCAGCAGTAGGAGGGACCATCCGGGCGAGCAGTACTTC

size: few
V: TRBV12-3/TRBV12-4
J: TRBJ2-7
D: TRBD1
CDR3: CASSQGAEQYF
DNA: TGTGCCAGCAGCCAGGGGGCCGAGCAGTACTTC

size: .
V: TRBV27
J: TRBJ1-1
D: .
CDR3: CASSLSIGNTEAFF
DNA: TGTGCCAGCAGTTTATCGATCGGGAACACTGAAGCTTTCTTT

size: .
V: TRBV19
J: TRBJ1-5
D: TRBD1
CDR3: CASSTGQGNQPQHF
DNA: TGTGCCAGTAGTACAGGACAGGGCAATCAGCCCCAGCATTTT

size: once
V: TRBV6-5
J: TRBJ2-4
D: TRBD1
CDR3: CASRGTGEAKNIQYF
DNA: TGTGCCAGCAGAGGGACAGGGGAGGCCAAAAACATTCAGTACTTC

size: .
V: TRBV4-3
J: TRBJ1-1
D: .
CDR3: CASSPQDSRGTEAFF
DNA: TGCGCCAGCAGCCCCCAGGACTCGAGAGGGACTGAAGCTTTCTTT

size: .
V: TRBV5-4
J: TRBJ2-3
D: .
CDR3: CASSPLPGTQYF
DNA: TGTGCCAGCAGCCCACTCCCTGGTACGCAGTATTTT

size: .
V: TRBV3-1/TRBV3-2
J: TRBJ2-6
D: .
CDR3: CASSPRGSGANVLTF
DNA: TGTGCCAGCAGCCCTAGGGGGTCTGGGGCCAACGTCCTGACTTTC

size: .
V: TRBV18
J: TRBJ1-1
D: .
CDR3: CASLVQGANTEAFF
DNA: TGTGCCAGCTTAGTTCAGGGCGCGAACACTGAAGCTTTCTTT

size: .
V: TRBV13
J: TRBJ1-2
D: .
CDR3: CASSLFGGARGYGYTF
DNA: TGTGCCAGCAGCTTATTCGGCGGGGCGCGCGGCTATGGCTACACCTTC

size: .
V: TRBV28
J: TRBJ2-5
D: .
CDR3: CASSPAGRQEETQYF
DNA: TGTGCCAGCAGTCCGGCGGGACGCCAGGAAGAGACCCAGTACTTC

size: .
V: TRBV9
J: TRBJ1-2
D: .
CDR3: CASSVVHRPYGYTF
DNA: TGTGCCAGCAGCGTAGTCCACAGACCTTATGGCTACACCTTC

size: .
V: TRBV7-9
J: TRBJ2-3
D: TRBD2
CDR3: CASSLSGRALVDTQYF
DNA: TGTGCCAGCAGCCTTAGCGGGAGGGCGTTGGTAGATACGCAGTATTTT

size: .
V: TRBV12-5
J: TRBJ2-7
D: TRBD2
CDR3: CASGPPGGAYEQYF
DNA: TGTGCTAGTGGTCCCCCGGGAGGGGCCTACGAGCAGTACTTC

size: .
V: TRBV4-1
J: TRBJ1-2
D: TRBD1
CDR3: CASSQAGQGLGGYTF
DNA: TGCGCCAGCAGCCAAGCCGGACAGGGATTGGGAGGCTACACCTTC

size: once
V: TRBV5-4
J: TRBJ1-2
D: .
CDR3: CASSLQALWGYTF
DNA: TGTGCCAGCAGCTTGCAGGCTTTATGGGGCTACACCTTC

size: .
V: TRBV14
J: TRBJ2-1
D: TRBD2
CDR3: CASSQAGLGNEQFF
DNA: TGTGCCAGCAGCCAGGCGGGACTAGGGAATGAGCAGTTCTTC

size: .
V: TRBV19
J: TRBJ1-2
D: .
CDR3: CASSIDRDGYTF
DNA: TGTGCCAGTAGTATAGACCGGGATGGCTACACCTTC

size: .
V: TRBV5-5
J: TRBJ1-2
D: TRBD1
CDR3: CASSRGDSLNYGYTF
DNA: TGTGCCAGCAGCCGTGGGGACAGTTTAAACTATGGCTACACCTTC

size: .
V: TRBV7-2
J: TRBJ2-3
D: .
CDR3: CASSLAASRGRADTQYF
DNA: TGTGCCAGCAGCTTAGCTGCGAGCCGGGGAAGGGCAGATACGCAGTATTTT